A selection of T cell receptor beta chains follows, all from one sample in a study of blood T cell repertoires in COVID-19. Produced via immunoSEQ multiplex PCR; TCRdb's table is partial and in-frame only. The sample shows approximately 190,000 clones, roughly four fifths of them seen only once. The material sequenced was peripheral blood. These TCRs come from a woman in her forties with acute or convalescent COVID-19. Each CDR3 is given with its conserved first and last residue. D genes are given only for firm matches. Not every row has a clone size; where given, it reads once, few, many or a size class.

>TRBV10-3|-|TRBJ1-5|-
CAIREHNQPQHF
TGTGCCATCAGGGAGCATAATCAGCCCCAGCATTTT
>TRBV18|once|TRBJ2-7|TRBD1
CASSLRTGGDYEQYF
TGTGCCAGCTCACTACGGACAGGGGGGGACTACGAGCAGTACTTC
>TRBV28|-|TRBJ1-5|TRBD1
CASSKTQGAMGQPQHF
TGTGCCAGCAGTAAAACCCAGGGGGCAATGGGTCAGCCCCAGCATTTT
>TRBV6-4|-|TRBJ2-1|TRBD2
CASSREGTEQFF
TGTGCCAGCTCAAGGGAGGGGACCGAGCAGTTCTTC
>TRBV24-1|-|TRBJ2-3|-
CATSGATDYTDTQYF
TGTGCCACCAGCGGAGCGACGGATTACACAGATACGCAGTATTTT
>TRBV7-6|-|TRBJ2-5|TRBD2
CASSTLTSETQYF
TGTGCCAGCAGCACACTGACTAGCGAGACCCAGTACTTC
>TRBV27|once|TRBJ2-2|TRBD2
CASSPPAGGPGSTGELFF
TGTGCCAGCAGTCCCCCGGCGGGAGGGCCAGGTAGCACCGGGGAGCTGTTTTTT
>TRBV13|few|TRBJ2-3|-
CASSLGSSSPDTQYF
TGTGCCAGCAGCTTAGGGAGTTCTAGCCCAGATACGCAGTATTTT
>TRBV7-8|-|TRBJ2-5|-
CASSLALSGGYLYQETQYF
TGTGCCAGCAGCTTAGCGCTGTCTGGGGGCTATCTTTACCAAGAGACCCAGTACTTC
>TRBV5-1|-|TRBJ1-6|-
CASSGGTSSSYNSPLHF
TGCGCCAGCAGCGGAGGGACTTCTAGCTCCTATAATTCACCCCTCCACTTT
>TRBV5-5|-|TRBJ1-4|-
CASSSRIAQEKLFF
TGTGCCAGCAGCTCCCGAATCGCGCAAGAAAAACTGTTTTTT
>TRBV7-2|-|TRBJ2-1|TRBD2
CASSSDGAGGLYEQFF
TGTGCCAGCAGCTCCGATGGAGCGGGAGGTCTCTATGAGCAGTTCTTC
>TRBV28|-|TRBJ1-1|-
CASSEGVMNTEAFF
TGTGCCAGCAGCGAGGGGGTTATGAACACTGAAGCTTTCTTT
>TRBV27|-|TRBJ2-3|-
CASSPFVADTQYF
TGTGCCAGCAGTCCCTTTGTAGCAGATACGCAGTATTTT
>TRBV28|many|TRBJ2-7|-
CASSLSDGLYEQYF
TGTGCCAGCAGTTTATCCGATGGCCTCTACGAGCAGTACTTC
>TRBV19|-|TRBJ1-2|-
CALGGQPNYGYTF
TGTGCCCTGGGGGGGCAGCCTAACTATGGCTACACCTTC
>TRBV6-5|-|TRBJ1-3|TRBD1
CASSYSGGAGGNTIYF
TGTGCCAGCAGTTACTCAGGGGGCGCGGGAGGAAACACCATATATTTT
>TRBV6-5|once|TRBJ2-7|-
CASSYSMTDSYEQYF
TGTGCCAGCAGTTACTCGATGACAGACTCCTACGAGCAGTACTTC
>TRBV11-2|-|TRBJ2-7|TRBD1
CASSFPGGVGEQYF
TGTGCCAGCAGCTTTCCAGGGGGCGTGGGCGAGCAGTACTTC
>TRBV7-2|-|TRBJ1-4|-
CASSFARVGNEKLFF
TGTGCCAGCAGCTTCGCCAGGGTGGGGAATGAAAAACTGTTTTTT
>TRBV27|-|TRBJ2-3|TRBD2
CASSLRDYTDTQYF
TGTGCCAGCAGTTTAAGGGACTACACAGATACGCAGTATTTT
>TRBV27|-|TRBJ2-7|TRBD1
CASRRGGTGVYEQYF
TGTGCCAGCCGCAGAGGGGGGACAGGGGTTTACGAGCAGTACTTC
>TRBV19|-|TRBJ1-5|-
CASSTPRGNQPQHF
TGTGCCAGTAGTACCCCAAGGGGAAATCAGCCCCAGCATTTT
>TRBV30|-|TRBJ2-7|-
CAWGGPLQGLIYEQYF
TGTGCCTGGGGTGGGCCTCTACAGGGTTTAATCTACGAGCAGTACTTC
>TRBV19|few|TRBJ2-3|-
CASSIIQGPEDTQYF
TGTGCCAGTAGTATTATCCAGGGGCCGGAGGATACGCAGTATTTT
>TRBV10-2|-|TRBJ2-7|TRBD1
CASSQGAYEQYF
TGCGCCAGCAGTCAGGGGGCTTACGAGCAGTACTTC
>TRBV11-1|-|TRBJ2-7|-
CASSSGFYEQYF
TGTGCCAGCAGCTCGGGGTTCTACGAGCAGTACTTC
>TRBV3-1/TRBV3-2|-|TRBJ2-1|-
CASSQAIGNGEQFF
TGTGCCAGCAGCCAAGCGATCGGGAATGGTGAGCAGTTCTTC
>TRBV6-4|-|TRBJ1-2|-
CASSQEGVDYGYTF
TGTGCCAGCAGCCAGGAGGGTGTGGACTATGGCTACACCTTC
>TRBV12-3/TRBV12-4|-|TRBJ2-2|-
CASIGGHPGELFF
TGTGCCAGCATCGGAGGTCACCCCGGGGAGCTGTTTTTT
>TRBV4-2|-|TRBJ2-3|TRBD1
CASSRLKQGVDLHSTDTQYF
TGTGCCAGCAGCCGCCTAAAACAGGGGGTCGATCTACATAGCACAGATACGCAGTATTTT
>TRBV19|-|TRBJ2-3|-
CASTLGQGSTDTQYF
TGTGCCAGTACCCTGGGGCAGGGAAGCACAGATACGCAGTATTTT
>TRBV24-1|-|TRBJ1-2|-
CATGGQYGYTF
TGTGCCACGGGGGGGCAATATGGCTACACCTTC
>TRBV24-1|-|TRBJ2-2|-
CATSDLLGAGDTGELFF
TGTGCCACCAGTGATTTGCTGGGCGCAGGGGACACCGGGGAGCTGTTTTTT
>TRBV28|-|TRBJ2-1|TRBD2
CASTNSGGVPWEQFF
TGTGCCAGCACCAATAGCGGGGGGGTCCCATGGGAGCAGTTCTTC
>TRBV5-1|-|TRBJ2-7|TRBD2
CASSLYSGSNSYEQYF
TGCGCCAGCAGCTTGTATAGCGGGTCAAACTCCTACGAGCAGTACTTC
>TRBV7-9|few|TRBJ2-1|-
CASSEPSSRSYNEQFF
TGTGCCAGCAGCGAACCTAGTTCGAGGTCCTACAATGAGCAGTTCTTC
>TRBV7-3|-|TRBJ2-1|-
CASSLQSGPPFF
TGTGCCAGCAGCCTTCAATCCGGTCCCCCGTTCTTC
>TRBV27|-|TRBJ1-1|TRBD1
CASSFEPRGPRTEAFF
TGTGCCAGCAGTTTTGAACCGAGGGGGCCGAGAACTGAAGCTTTCTTT
>TRBV5-1|-|TRBJ2-3|-
CASRDTKGDTQYF
TGCGCCAGCAGGGACACCAAAGGGGATACGCAGTATTTT
>TRBV27|-|TRBJ1-4|-
CASSPRILYGEKLFF
TGTGCCAGCAGTCCCAGGATACTCTACGGTGAAAAACTGTTTTTT
>TRBV28|-|TRBJ1-5|TRBD1
CASSTHSGTEGFRGNQPQHF
TGTGCCAGCAGCACACATTCCGGGACAGAGGGATTCCGGGGTAATCAGCCCCAGCATTTT
>TRBV6-5|-|TRBJ2-7|-
CASSPNPYEQYF
TGTGCCAGCAGTCCTAACCCCTACGAGCAGTACTTC
>TRBV29-1|-|TRBJ1-1|TRBD1
CSVDRTGMNTEAFF
TGCAGCGTTGACCGGACAGGGATGAACACTGAAGCTTTCTTT
>TRBV7-8|-|TRBJ2-2|-
CATHETGTGELFF
TGTGCCACACATGAGACAGGCACCGGGGAGCTGTTTTTT
>TRBV5-8|-|TRBJ1-5|TRBD1
CATEPGQGTQPQHF
TGTGCCACCGAGCCGGGACAGGGGACTCAGCCCCAGCATTTT
>TRBV11-2|-|TRBJ1-4|TRBD1
CASSFYQGAWEKLFF
TGTGCCAGCAGCTTTTACCAGGGGGCTTGGGAAAAACTGTTTTTT
>TRBV13|-|TRBJ2-7|TRBD2
CASRGSRPGDEQYF
TGTGCCAGCCGCGGGAGTCGACCGGGGGACGAGCAGTACTTC
>TRBV29-1|-|TRBJ2-7|-
CSVATGNYEQYF
TGCAGCGTTGCCACAGGGAACTACGAGCAGTACTTC
>TRBV7-7|-|TRBJ2-1|TRBD2
CASSLTSANEQFF
TGTGCCAGCAGCTTAACTAGCGCAAATGAGCAGTTCTTC
>TRBV6-5|-|TRBJ1-1|-
CASQSLGLTNTEAFF
TGTGCCAGCCAAAGCCTAGGACTGACGAACACTGAAGCTTTCTTT
>TRBV24-1|-|TRBJ2-1|-
CATGGGGSYNEQFF
TGTGCCACGGGGGGTGGTGGCTCCTACAATGAGCAGTTCTTC